This TCR beta chain is drawn from a study of blood T cell repertoires in COVID-19. As for the study in general: COVID-19 samples, acute and convalescent, were from the United States, Italy and Spain. PBMCs, B-cell-depleted T cells, or T cells were the source of the cDNA or gDNA that made up the material.

Cohorts were assigned according to the clinical history that participants reported. Trimming left V 3 bases short and J 0 bases short, with 14 bases between. CDR3 length: 16 amino acids. Germline CDR1 and CDR2: MNHNS and SASEGT. Source study methods: Amplification with reference gene primers provided the estimates of nucleated cell counts. Sequencing was performed with immunoSEQ multiplex PCR; in TCRdb, only in-frame clones are kept and a portion is missing. V and J calls plus clone size are reproduced from that table; the DNA served to infer D and trimming. The data show about 480,000 clones, with more than 75% seen just once and 1.5% to 2% held by the top ten.

Specimen: PBMCs or T cells enriched from blood (not recorded which). The chain has TRBV6-1 and TRBJ1-1, with no clear D. The receptor was derived from a woman between 35 and 50 years old who had recovered from COVID-19. The CDR3 spells CASSELGSSMNTEAFF. CDR3 sequence (DNA): TGTGCCAGCAGTGAGTTGGGGAGCTCCATGAACACTGAAGCTTTCTTT.